The 17 T cell receptor beta chains reported below all come from one sample, sequenced in a study of T-cell reconstitution after alpha-beta-depleted transplantation in children. Construction of the TCRbeta library involved unique molecular identifiers. Via MiXCR, TCRdb re-called the PCR reads, giving one row per CDR3 protein. The repertoire holds 400,000 to 450,000 distinct CDR3 sequences, with roughly two fifths as singletons. The material was PBMCs, obtained before TCRalphabeta/CD19-depleted stem cell transplant. These TCRs come from a girl aged 2-10 years with aplastic anemia, due to receive a stem cell transplant.

This clonotype came up a few times. This sequence joins TRBV12-3 or TRBV12-4 and TRBJ2-3; D might be TRBD2 (5 bases). CDR3 size: 15 residues. V shed 7 bases and J shed 2 bases, with 16 bases lying between them. The chain's CDR3 is CASTEPGTYTDTQYF. CDR3 DNA sequence: TGTGCCAGCACTGAACCGGGAACGTACACAGATACGCAGTATTTT.

This clonotype was counted many times. CDR3 amino acids: CSARVVWDRGMNTEAFF. The CDR3 bases are TGCAGTGCTAGAGTGGTTTGGGACAGGGGAATGAACACTGAAGCTTTCTTT. The V and J genes are TRBV20-1 and TRBJ1-1; 10 bases agree with TRBD1. CDR3 size: 17 residues. The J segment lost 0 bases and the V segment lost 1 base, leaving 8 bases of the junction unmatched. Germline lookup yields CDR1 DFQATT and CDR2 SNEGSKA (reference sequence).

Ten or more counts support this clonotype. The rearrangement uses TRBV20-1 and TRBJ2-1; D not resolved. Trimming cost V 3 bases and J 4 bases, with 4 bases left between them. The CDR3 is 11 residues long. Germline V gene sequence: CDR1 DFQATT, CDR2 SNEGSKA (reference sequence). CDR3 nucleotide sequence: TGCAGTGCTAGCGCTTACAATGAGCAGTTCTTC. Amino acid sequence: CSASAYNEQFF.

V and J are TRBV15 and TRBJ2-3; 7 bases agree with TRBD2. The CDR3 covers 16 residues. V dropped 3 bases and J dropped 0; count of bases not matched to a gene: 6. Germline V gene data show CDR1 as LNHNV and CDR2 as YYDKDF (reference sequence). The CDR3 nucleotides read TGTGCCACCAGCAGCCGACTAGCCGTGAGCACAGATACGCAGTATTTT. The encoded protein is CATSSRLAVSTDTQYF.

A few counts support this clonotype. In this CDR3 the conserved last residue, phenylalanine or tryptophan, is missing, so a read error is likely. The DNA is left out, because the CDR3 cannot be placed on it with certainty; the CDR3 is given as TCRdb lists it. This chain uses TRBV9 with TRBJ2-3; TRBD1, the table's D call, lacks a check against the DNA. Germline V gene data show CDR1 as SGDLS and CDR2 as YYNGEE. Counting both end residues, the CDR3 totals 10 amino acids. CDR3 protein: CASSPPGGTA.

The CDR3 DNA follows: TGCGCCAGCAGCCGGACTAGCGGGGGACATAGCTCCTACGAGCAGTACTTC. This codes for CASSRTSGGHSSYEQYF. The rearrangement joins TRBV5-1 to TRBJ2-7; 13 bases align to TRBD2. There are 17 residues in the CDR3. The germline CDR1 and CDR2 sequences are SGHRS and YFSETQ. V lost 4 bases and J lost 0; bases outside the gene matches: 7.

This clonotype was counted at least ten times. The chain is built from TRBV7-9 and TRBJ1-6, with D unresolved. This CDR3 is built from 14 residues. CDR1 is SEHNR, CDR2 FQNEAQ, per germline (reference sequence). V was cut by 3 bases and J by 8 bases, with 11 bases left in between. The CDR3 protein is CASSLSQADSPLHF. As DNA, the CDR3 is TGTGCCAGCAGCTTGAGCCAGGCGGATTCACCCCTCCACTTT.

The chain employs TRBV14 and TRBJ2-3; D gene uncertain. Trimming stripped 0 bases from V and 5 bases from J, with 6 bases between. Germline CDR1 reads SGHDN; CDR2 reads FVKESK. This CDR3 is built from 13 residues. CDR3 region: CASSQERGDTQYF. DNA for the CDR3: TGTGCCAGCAGCCAAGAAAGAGGAGATACGCAGTATTTT.

This chain joins TRBV12-3 or TRBV12-4 and TRBJ1-5; D may be TRBD1 (5 bases). This CDR3 contains 15 residues. The V end lost 6 bases, the J end lost 3 bases, and 15 bases lay between the germline ends. The CDR3 DNA reads as TGTGCCAGCAGCCCCACGGGGGTTTACAATCAGCCCCAGCATTTT. Its protein product is CASSPTGVYNQPQHF.

The V call is TRBV20-1, the J call TRBJ2-5, with D uncertain. Deletions cut 3 bases from V and 3 bases from J, with 14 bases between. CDR1 and CDR2 (germline): DFQATT, SNEGSKA (reference sequence). The CDR3 is made up of 14 amino acids. The CDR3 DNA reads as TGCAGTGCTAGGCGACTTCAGAAAAAAGAGACCCAGTACTTC. Its translation is CSARRLQKKETQYF.

The V gene is TRBV5-1, the J gene TRBJ2-3; 8 bases map to TRBD2. The germline gives CDR1 SGHRS, CDR2 YFSETQ. J was trimmed by 4 bases and V by 0 bases; bases with no gene match: 19. The CDR3 is 20 amino acids. The DNA of the CDR3 is TGCGCCAGCAGCTTGGCCTGGACGGGGGGGCGTGGAAGGTCCGCAGATACGCAGTATTTT. It translates to CASSLAWTGGRGRSADTQYF.

V is TRBV7-6 and J is TRBJ2-7; weak D call: TRBD2 (6 bases). Germline assignment: CDR1 SGHVS and CDR2 FNYEAQ. The CDR3 totals 14 residues. V lost 5 bases to trimming and J lost 4 bases, with 15 bases between them. The CDR3 region has the DNA TGTGCCAGCAGCGTTAACCGGGACTCTTACGAGCAGTACTTC. It yields the protein CASSVNRDSYEQYF.

This clonotype has ten or more counts. In nucleotides, the CDR3 is TGTGCCAGCAGTTCTAGACAGGGGCACACCGGGGAGCTGTTTTTT. Amino acids: CASSSRQGHTGELFF. The J gene is TRBJ2-2, the V gene TRBV6-5; the match to TRBD1 covers 8 bases. The CDR3 sequence is 15 residues long. V shed 4 bases, J shed 3 bases, and the junction held 4 bases outside the gene matches. The V gene's germline CDR1 is MNHEY and CDR2 SVGAGI.

Note on this clonotype: The germline gene is not matched at one end of the junction; a read error may be the cause. The chain joins TRBV27 to TRBJ1-2; 7 nucleotides match TRBD1. The CDR3 loop spans 15 amino acids. Germline-derived CDR1 and CDR2 are MNHEY and SMNVEV (reference sequence). CDR3 nucleotides: TGTCCCAGCAGTCCCTTACAGGGGCGGCAGGATGGCTACACCTTC. It yields the protein CPSSPLQGRQDGYTF.

V and J are TRBV29-1 and TRBJ2-2, with TRBD2 identical over 9 bases. Germline V gives CDR1 SQVTM, CDR2 ANQGSEA. J was trimmed by 5 bases and V by 2 bases; bases with no gene match: 3. This CDR3 is built from 14 residues. CDR3 nucleotides: TGCAGCGTTGAAACCAGCGGGAGGACCGGGGAGCTGTTTTTT. Protein sequence: CSVETSGRTGELFF.

This clonotype was seen only a few times. V is TRBV7-9 and J is TRBJ2-3; 9 bases map to TRBD2. Germline lookup yields CDR1 SEHNR and CDR2 FQNEAQ (reference sequence). This CDR3 has 17 amino acids. Unmatched junction bases numbered 6, after V lost 2 bases and J lost 0 bases. The CDR3 bases are TGTGCCAGCAGCTTATACGCTAGCGGGACTAGCACAGATACGCAGTATTTT. Protein sequence: CASSLYASGTSTDTQYF.

Only one count was recorded for this clonotype. V usage is TRBV29-1 and J usage is TRBJ2-7; TRBD1 agrees at 8 bases. V shed 7 bases, J shed 6 bases, and the junction held 11 bases outside the gene matches. Germline-derived CDR1 and CDR2 are SQVTM and ANQGSEA. The CDR3 has 13 amino acids. CDR3 region: CSAWDRLGSEQYF. In nucleotides, the CDR3 is TGCAGCGCCTGGGACAGGTTGGGCAGCGAGCAGTACTTC.